The entry below gives a single TCR beta chain sequence along with its context. What this receptor recognizes is not known. No base qualities exist here, and no much larger clone lies one base off it. The immunoSEQ Assay, a bias-controlled multiplex PCR, was used to amplify TCRbeta CDR3 regions from genomic DNA. The original methods were these. Within the assay, amplification of reference gene primers was used to estimate how many nucleated cells each sample contained. Sequence reads were collapsed and filtered to measure the absolute abundance of every unique TCRbeta CDR3 rearrangement. For each sample, productive Simpson clonality was calculated as the square root of Simpson's diversity index over productive rearrangements. The source is immuneACCESS, and TCRdb retained only in-frame sequences with V and J called. Part of the clones is not carried over; for the studies checked, unresolved V genes explain less than half of this, and the remainder is unexplained. Clone size and the V and J calls come from that table; the DNA yielded D and trimming. This sample is represented by 200,000 to 300,000 clones; roughly 86% of them were singletons. The ten most abundant clones make up approximately 2.4% of the sample.

The V end gives up 1 base and the J end 10 bases, leaving 8 bases in the junction not matched to a gene. From a lookup of the germline V gene, CDR1 and CDR2 are LGHNA and YSLEER. Spanning cysteine to phenylalanine, the CDR3 consists of 16 amino acids. The retained sequence is limited to the CDR3, 48 bases, with the frame set at the first base. Participants in the prospective study were enrolled through a virtual design, were aged about 18 to 90 years, and lived in roughly 26 United States geographic areas. Cohort assignment in the prospective study relied on participant-reported clinical history from a screening survey and a study questionnaire. Mobile phlebotomists in the prospective study collected whole blood, serum and a nasopharyngeal or oropharyngeal swab from every participant. Additional blood draws and questionnaires over an approximately 2-month period could optionally be provided by prospective study participants. Before DNA extraction, blood samples from the prospective study were shipped at room temperature or frozen.

This sample is part of a study of blood T cell repertoires in COVID-19 (dated by TCRdb to about 2020). About the investigation overall: Collaborator samples came from the United States, Italy and Spain and covered acute and convalescent phases of COVID-19. Samples were obtained from the ongoing ImmuneRACE study (first 160 participants) and from some 1,200 subjects provided by 6 global collaborators. Where HLA class I and class II types were available, the types were taken from metadata supplied by the sample provider, not from assay-based typing. The material from the prospective study consisted of cDNA or gDNA derived from T cells, B-cell-depleted T cells, or PBMCs. The repertoires were released in a freely available public database meant as a resource for research on the immune response to SARS-CoV-2. A de-identified subject ID, COVID-19 status, age in years and sex were almost always included in the sample metadata. Subjects who had been exposed to COVID-19, were actively infected with it, or had recovered from it provided the deeply sampled blood TCRbeta repertoires that made up the dataset. Findings and caveats that apply to the study as a whole: How much clinical and demographic metadata was included differed by source and by participant, and the metadata was provided uncurated.

The chain joins TRBV4-3 to TRBJ1-6; 9 junctional bases match TRBD1. The TCR was taken from a woman younger than 45 with acute COVID-19. Sequenced sample: PBMCs or T cells enriched from blood (not recorded which). CDR3 region: CASSQARTGANSPLHF. The nucleotide sequence is given as TGCGCCAGCAGCCAAGCGCGGACAGGGGCTAACTCACCCCTCCACTTT.